The next 26 T cell receptor beta chains were all read from a single sample in a study of shared clonotypes between healthy human individuals. Here immunoSEQ multiplex PCR was the method, and the copy in TCRdb shows in-frame clones only, minus some. The sample yields around 2,000,000 clones, 85% to 95% seen once. The sample consisted of naive CD4+ T cells sorted from blood. Stated subset: CD45RA+ positively selected. Receptors were obtained from a man aged 18-30 years in good health.

The chain employs TRBV7-8 and TRBJ2-7; weak D call: TRBD2 (6 bases). Trimming removed 5 bases from V and 0 bases from J, with 17 bases in between. The CDR3 runs 16 residues. CDR1 and CDR2 (germline): SGHVS, FQNEAQ. The chain's CDR3 is CASSPLQGGLSYEQYF. The CDR3 nucleotides read TGTGCCAGCAGCCCATTGCAGGGAGGCCTCTCCTACGAGCAGTACTTC.

Remarks on this clone: This clone may be a read error of a much larger clone one base away. This chain joins TRBV4-3 and TRBJ2-7; 11 nucleotides agree with TRBD1. V lost 2 bases to trimming and J lost 2 bases; unmatched junction nucleotides: 2. Looked up from germline, CDR1 is LGHNA and CDR2 is YSLEER. The CDR3 spans 15 residues. The CDR3 DNA follows: TGCGCCAGCAGCCAACCGGGACAGGGGGCCTACGAGCAGTACTTC. Its protein is CASSQPGQGAYEQYF.

The sample holds one count of this clone. The chain links TRBV18 to TRBJ2-7; perhaps TRBD1 as D (5 bases). The CDR3 loop spans 13 amino acids. V was trimmed by 4 bases and J by 2 bases, leaving 9 bases between them. In germline, CDR1 is KGHSH, CDR2 LQKENI. CDR3 nucleotide sequence: TGTGCCAGCTCACGGCAGGGTACCTACGAGCAGTACTTC. Translating it yields CASSRQGTYEQYF.

This clone was counted a single time. The chain is built from TRBV18 and TRBJ1-1; unclear D gene. The V end lost 1 base, the J end lost 7 bases, and 10 bases lay between the germline ends. The germline V gene encodes CDR1 KGHSH and CDR2 LQKENI. This CDR3 is 13 amino acids long. DNA of the CDR3: TGTGCCAGCTCACCACTATTCGGACTTGAAGCTTTCTTT. It codes for CASSPLFGLEAFF.

The CDR3, as DNA: TGTGCCATCAGTCGGCTAGGGGCTGAAGCTTTCTTT. Amino acids: CAISRLGAEAFF. V gene TRBV10-3 combines with J gene TRBJ1-1; TRBD1 is a possible D gene (5 bases). This CDR3 region has 12 residues. The germline CDR1 and CDR2 sequences are ENHRY and SYGVKD. The V end lost 5 bases, the J end lost 6 bases, and 10 bases lay between the germline ends.

The chain links TRBV9 to TRBJ2-5; 9 bases are a match to TRBD2. Germline V lookup: CDR1 SGDLS, CDR2 YYNGEE. V gave up 2 bases and J gave up 1 base; unmatched junction bases: 6. The CDR3 has 16 amino acids. The CDR3: CASSVGLRGGQETQYF. The CDR3 nucleotides are TGTGCCAGCAGCGTGGGACTGCGGGGGGGCCAAGAGACCCAGTACTTC. The full variable domain, with the rest looked up from reference TRBV9 and TRBJ2-5, is DSGVTQTPKHLITATGQRVTLRCSPRSGDLSVYWYQQSLDQGLQFLIQYYNGEERAKGNILERFSAQQFPDLHSELNLSSLELGDSALYFCASSVGLRGGQETQYFGPGTRLLVL.

This sequence joins TRBV4-2 and TRBJ1-1, with a weak D call TRBD1 (6 bases). Trimming took 0 bases from V and 3 from J, leaving 11 bases between them. CDR1 is LGHNA and CDR2 is YNFKEQ in the germline V gene. This CDR3 spans 15 amino acids. CDR3 in DNA: TGTGCCAGCAGCCAAGAAAGACAGGACTACACTGAAGCTTTCTTT. It yields the protein CASSQERQDYTEAFF.

A word on this clone: The same CDR3 can be traced to other DNA sequences in this sample. V usage is TRBV5-1 and J usage is TRBJ2-5; D possibly corresponds to TRBD1 (5 bases). Germline CDR1 reads SGHRS; CDR2 reads YFSETQ. The CDR3 loop spans 13 amino acids. The V end was cut by 0 bases, the J end by 5 bases, with 8 bases between. The CDR3 DNA reads TGCGCCAGCAGCTTGGGGGGCCCGGAGACCCAGTACTTC. This codes for CASSLGGPETQYF. The variable domain in full, completed from reference TRBV5-1 and TRBJ2-5, reads KAGVTQTPRYLIKTRGQQVTLSCSPISGHRSVSWYQQTPGQGLQFLFEYFSETQRNKGNFPGRFSGRQFSNSRSEMNVSTLELGDSALYLCASSLGGPETQYFGPGTRLLVL.

The chain employs TRBV2 and TRBJ2-3; D may correspond to TRBD1 or TRBD2 (5 bases each). Germline V gene sequence: CDR1 SNHLY, CDR2 FYNNEI. Between the trimmed V and J ends, which lost 2 bases and 4 bases, there was a span of 22 bases. The CDR3 is 18 amino acids. The CDR3 nucleotides are TGTGCCAGCAGTGAATATGCGGGTGGGACCTACAATGCAGATACGCAGTATTTT. Translation: CASSEYAGGTYNADTQYF.

The CDR3 spells CASSVGVRRAIQETQYF. CDR3 coding DNA: TGTGCCAGCAGCGTTGGGGTAAGACGCGCGATTCAAGAGACCCAGTACTTC. The chain employs TRBV7-2 and TRBJ2-5, with D unclear. In germline, CDR1 is SGHTA, CDR2 FQGNSA. V dropped 5 bases and J dropped 2 bases, with 21 bases sitting between them. CDR3 length: 17 amino acids.

The rearrangement links TRBV9 to TRBJ2-3, with 8 bases lining up with TRBD2. This CDR3 has 17 amino acids. Germline values: CDR1 SGDLS, CDR2 YYNGEE. With 0 bases clipped from V and 2 bases from J, the junction kept 8 bases outside the gene matches. CDR3 loop: CASSVAGGPTYTDTQYF. CDR3 DNA sequence: TGTGCCAGCAGCGTAGCGGGAGGGCCTACTTACACAGATACGCAGTATTTT.

V usage is TRBV15 and J usage is TRBJ2-6; no clear D. Deletions cut 5 bases from V and 2 bases from J, with 13 bases between. The CDR3 consists of 16 residues. Germline V gene lookup returns CDR1 LNHNV and CDR2 YYDKDF (reference sequence). CDR3 coding DNA: TGTGCCACCAGCGGATTTGGGGTAACTGGGGCCAACGTCCTGACTTTC. Protein sequence: CATSGFGVTGANVLTF.

Comment on this clone: Other DNA sequences within the sample encode an identical CDR3. V gene TRBV7-9 combines with J gene TRBJ2-2; D ambiguous. In germline, CDR1 is SEHNR, CDR2 FQNEAQ (reference sequence). The CDR3 length is 12 residues. Trimming removed 6 bases from V and 3 bases from J, with 5 bases in between. The CDR3 nucleotides are TGTGCCAGCAGTCCTCACACCGGGGAGCTGTTTTTT. Its translation is CASSPHTGELFF.

The chain is built from TRBV4-1 and TRBJ2-1; 9 bases are shared with TRBD2. Germline V lookup: CDR1 MGHRA, CDR2 YSYEKL. This CDR3 has 16 amino acids. J was trimmed by 0 bases and V by 4 bases; bases with no gene match: 4. The CDR3: CASSPGLASSYNEQFF. The CDR3 DNA reads as TGCGCCAGCAGCCCAGGACTAGCGAGCTCCTACAATGAGCAGTTCTTC.

The gene calls are TRBV7-9 and TRBJ1-2, with 9 bases fitting TRBD1. Germline trimming cut 4 bases from V and 6 bases from J; bases unmatched to any gene: 9. Germline lookup yields CDR1 SEHNR and CDR2 FQNEAQ (reference sequence). The CDR3 is made up of 15 amino acids. The CDR3 DNA sequence: TGTGCCAGCAGCTCCGGGCGGACAGGGGATGATGGCTACACCTTC. Translated, it gives CASSSGRTGDDGYTF.

This rearrangement joins TRBV7-2 to TRBJ2-7; 12 nucleotides match TRBD2. CDR3 length equals 19 residues. The J segment lost 0 bases and the V segment lost 3 bases, leaving 12 bases of the junction unmatched. Looked up from germline, CDR1 is SGHTA and CDR2 is FQGNSA. CDR3 in amino acids: CASSFRSLTSGGPSYEQYF. CDR3 nucleotides: TGTGCCAGCAGCTTTAGGTCCTTGACTAGCGGGGGCCCCTCCTACGAGCAGTACTTC.

Only one count was recorded for this clone. This chain links TRBV10-2 with TRBJ1-1; no reliable D call. CDR1 is WSHSY, CDR2 SAAADI, per germline. The CDR3 length is 12 residues. The ends were cut back, 8 bases at V and 3 bases at J, with 10 bases in the middle. The CDR3: CASRRSYTEAFF. Written as DNA, the CDR3 is TGCGCCAGCCGAAGGAGCTACACTGAAGCTTTCTTT.

The chain has TRBV5-4 and TRBJ1-2, with TRBD1 as a possible D gene (5 bases). The V gene's germline CDR1 is SGHNT and CDR2 YYREEE (reference sequence). Deletions cut 0 bases from V and 3 bases from J, with 15 bases between. The CDR3 loop spans 16 amino acids. The CDR3 coding sequence is TGTGCCAGCAGCTTGGATCCAGGCAGGGCACACTATGGCTACACCTTC. Translating it yields CASSLDPGRAHYGYTF.

Turning to this clone: Other nucleotide sequences in the sample specify the same CDR3. The chain has TRBV7-2 and TRBJ2-3; perhaps TRBD2 as D (6 bases). The CDR3 has 15 amino acids. The V gene's germline CDR1 is SGHTA and CDR2 FQGNSA. Trimming left V 5 bases short and J 0 bases short, with 12 bases between. CDR3 loop: CASSISGTSTDTQYF. The CDR3 DNA reads as TGTGCCAGCAGCATTAGCGGAACTAGCACAGATACGCAGTATTTT.

The gene calls are TRBV28 and TRBJ1-1; D ambiguous. CDR1 and CDR2 (germline): MDHEN, SYDVKM. Trimming removed 2 bases from V and 3 bases from J, with 7 bases in between. The CDR3 runs to 13 residues. The chain's CDR3 is CASSLGSYTEAFF. In nucleotides, the CDR3 is TGTGCCAGCAGTTTAGGAAGTTACACTGAAGCTTTCTTT.

The J gene is TRBJ1-2, the V gene TRBV30; 10 nucleotides align to TRBD1. The CDR3 runs to 13 residues. The germline V gene has CDR1 GTSNPN and CDR2 SVGIG (reference sequence). The CDR3 loop reads CVLTGTGVAGYTF. The CDR3 DNA reads as TGTGTGCTTACCGGGACAGGGGTGGCTGGCTACACCTTC.

This CDR3 reads CASSESAGNNSPLHF. CDR3 coding DNA: TGTGCCAGCAGTGAATCGGCGGGGAATAATTCACCCCTCCACTTT. V gene TRBV25-1 combines with J gene TRBJ1-6, with D unclear. V was clipped by 1 base and J by 5 bases, with 9 bases between them. The germline V gene encodes CDR1 MGHDK and CDR2 SYGVNS. There are 15 residues in the CDR3. The variable domain in full, completed from reference TRBV25-1 and TRBJ1-6, reads EADIYQTPRYLVIGTGKKITLECSQTMGHDKMYWYQQDPGMELHLIHYSYGVNSTEKGDLSSESTVSRIRTEHFPLTLESARPSHTSQYLCASSESAGNNSPLHFGNGTRLTVT.

The chain links TRBV5-1 to TRBJ2-3; a weak D match, TRBD2 (5 bases). The V gene lost 0 bases and the J gene lost 4 bases, with 18 bases spanning the gap. Germline loops: CDR1 SGHRS, CDR2 YFSETQ. CDR3 length equals 17 residues. In DNA, the CDR3 is TGCGCCAGCAGCTTGGCCTCTCCCCCGGGGTTCCCAGATACGCAGTATTTT. This translates into CASSLASPPGFPDTQYF.

The count of this clone is one. The gene calls are TRBV6-1 and TRBJ1-2, with a tentative D call TRBD1 (6 bases). This CDR3 is built from 16 residues. Germline CDR1 is MNHNS and CDR2 is SASEGT. The V gene lost 3 bases and the J gene lost 4 bases, with 18 bases spanning the gap. CDR3 nucleotides: TGTGCCAGCAGTGATTCAAAACTTACAGGGCTCTATGGCTACACCTTC. Protein product: CASSDSKLTGLYGYTF.

The chain links TRBV7-2 to TRBJ2-3, with D unresolved. The CDR3 has 14 amino acids. V lost 7 bases to trimming and J lost 0 bases, with 11 bases between them. Germline CDR1 and CDR2: SGHTA and FQGNSA. The CDR3 bases are TGTGCCAGCACTATGTCCCGTAGCACAGATACGCAGTATTTT. Its protein is CASTMSRSTDTQYF.

The chain couples TRBV6-6 to TRBJ1-1; 9 nucleotides line up with TRBD1. From germline, CDR1 is MNHNY and CDR2 SVGAGI (reference sequence). Germline trimming cut 6 bases from V and 5 bases from J; bases unmatched to any gene: 13. This CDR3 is built from 16 residues. The chain's CDR3 is CASRDQTGGVGTEAFF. CDR3 sequence (DNA): TGTGCCAGCAGGGACCAGACAGGGGGTGTAGGAACTGAAGCTTTCTTT.